The 30 T cell receptor beta chains given below trace back to one sample, sequenced in a study of CD8+CD57+ T cells in acquired aplastic anemia. Sequencing was done on patients that had shown CD8+CD57+ cell expansion by flow cytometry. For CDR3 and TCR beta VDJ profiling, genomic DNA was the template used. In TCRdb, the reads were re-called with MiXCR into one record per CDR3 protein. The table has 150,000 to 200,000 distinct CDR3 sequences, around half seen once. Sequencing used sorted CD4+, CD8+, or CD8+CD57+ T cells (not recorded which) from PBMCs. Receptors were obtained from a human donor with aplastic anemia.

Regarding this clonotype: One end of the junction does not line up with germline, which may come from a read error. The chain couples TRBV19 to TRBJ2-7; possible D gene TRBD1, 5 bases. This CDR3 is 9 amino acids long. Germline V gives CDR1 LNHDA, CDR2 SQIVND (reference sequence). The CDR3 protein is CASSGQGIF. As DNA, the CDR3 is TGTGCCAGTAGTGGCCAGGGAATCTTC.

This clonotype was detected many times. The chain joins TRBV7-3 to TRBJ2-1, with 11 bases that match TRBD2. V trimming: 3 bases; J trimming: 7 bases; junction bases outside the gene matches: 8. Germline V gene data show CDR1 as SGHTA and CDR2 as FQGTGA. The CDR3 runs to 16 residues. CDR3 amino acids: CASSFGTSGSQNEQFF. The CDR3 nucleotides read TGTGCCAGCAGCTTCGGAACTAGCGGGAGTCAGAATGAGCAGTTCTTC.

This chain links TRBV19 with TRBJ1-1; a weak D match, TRBD1 (5 bases). CDR3 length: 14 residues. Trimming removed 5 bases from V and 6 bases from J, with 16 bases in between. CDR1 and CDR2 from the germline V gene are LNHDA and SQIVND (reference sequence). Here the CDR3 reads CASSVRETQAEAFF. The CDR3 region has the DNA TGTGCCAGTAGTGTCAGGGAGACCCAGGCTGAAGCTTTCTTT.

Many counts were recorded for this clonotype. The chain carries TRBV9 and TRBJ1-5; D unresolved. The V end lost 4 bases, the J end lost 0 bases, and 8 bases lay between the germline ends. The CDR3 runs 14 residues. The germline CDR1 and CDR2 sequences are SGDLS and YYNGEE. The CDR3 region is CASSPANSNQPQHF. The CDR3 nucleotides are TGTGCCAGCAGCCCAGCAAATAGCAATCAGCCCCAGCATTTT. Full variable domain (remainder filled in from reference TRBV9 and TRBJ1-5): DSGVTQTPKHLITATGQRVTLRCSPRSGDLSVYWYQQSLDQGLQFLIQYYNGEERAKGNILERFSAQQFPDLHSELNLSSLELGDSALYFCASSPANSNQPQHFGDGTRLSIL.

The chain joins TRBV12-3 or TRBV12-4 to TRBJ1-2; TRBD1 aligns across 7 bases. CDR3 length: 13 amino acids. Trimming took 3 bases from V and 7 from J; bases not matched to a gene: 5. Here the CDR3 DNA reads TGTGCCAGCAGTTTCGGGCAGGGGGGTGGCTACACCTTC. Its protein product is CASSFGQGGGYTF.

This clonotype showed up just a few times. The chain is built from TRBV29-1 and TRBJ2-5, with TRBD1 matching over 12 bases. CDR3 length: 14 amino acids. The germline gives CDR1 SQVTM, CDR2 ANQGSEA. V shed 2 bases, J shed 4 bases, and the junction held 2 bases outside the gene matches. The CDR3 DNA is TGCAGCGTTGAACGGGACAGGGGGCGAGAGACCCAGTACTTC. Protein product: CSVERDRGRETQYF.

This clonotype was found a few times. This chain uses TRBV11-1 with TRBJ2-5; D is perhaps TRBD2 (6 bases). V was shortened by 2 bases and J by 5 bases, with 18 bases between the two germline ends. The CDR3 extends over 16 amino acids. Germline V gene lookup returns CDR1 SGHAT and CDR2 FQDESV (reference sequence). In DNA form, the CDR3 reads TGTGCCAGCAGCTTATTAGACCGGGCCCGGGAGGAGACCCAGTACTTC. This translates into CASSLLDRAREETQYF.

There are many counts of this clonotype. The chain combines TRBV10-3 with TRBJ1-2; TRBD1 matches 7 bases. The V segment lost 3 bases and the J segment 14 bases; nucleotides outside the gene matches: 18. Per germline, CDR1 ENHRY and CDR2 SYGVKD. This CDR3 comprises 15 residues. CDR3 residues: CAISENRGTVEQTTF. CDR3 sequence (DNA): TGTGCCATCAGTGAAAACAGGGGCACGGTCGAACAAACTACCTTC.

This CDR3 is CASSLWRGSGAKTQYF. CDR3 DNA sequence: TGTGCCAGCAGTTTGTGGCGAGGGAGTGGGGCGAAGACCCAGTACTTC. This sequence joins TRBV12-3 or TRBV12-4 and TRBJ2-5; either TRBD1 or TRBD2 may fit D (5 bases each). The CDR3 runs 16 residues. Trimming took 3 bases from V and 6 from J, leaving 20 bases between them.

The rearrangement links TRBV2 to TRBJ1-5; no definite D call. The germline gives CDR1 SNHLY, CDR2 FYNNEI. The CDR3 totals 14 residues. The V end lost 4 bases, the J end lost 6 bases, and 13 bases lay between the germline ends. CDR3 DNA sequence: TGTGCCAGCAGTGCCTTGAGTGGGGTTCAGCCCCAGCATTTT. Translated: CASSALSGVQPQHF.

As regards this clonotype: One junction end disagrees with the germline gene, perhaps due to a read error. The rearrangement joins TRBV10-3 to TRBJ2-3; either TRBD1 or TRBD2 may supply D (5 bases each). There are 17 residues in the CDR3. Germline V gene lookup returns CDR1 ENHRY and CDR2 SYGVKD. The CDR3 protein is CASSDRASGHSTDTQYF. The CDR3 DNA reads TGTGCCAGCAGTGATCGCGCCTCGGGGCATAGCACAGATACGCAGTATTTT.

The chain has TRBV5-1 and TRBJ2-7; no definite D call. Trimming shortened V by 5 bases and J by 5 bases, and 17 bases separated the two germline ends. The CDR3 extends over 14 amino acids. Germline lookup yields CDR1 SGHRS and CDR2 YFSETQ. The CDR3 here is CASSSTAGYNEQYF. The CDR3 DNA reads TGCGCCAGCAGTTCAACGGCCGGATATAACGAGCAGTACTTC.

This clonotype was recorded a few times. The chain joins TRBV15 to TRBJ2-7; no clear D gene. Trimming removed 0 bases from V and 6 bases from J, with 6 bases in between. This CDR3 comprises 12 residues. The germline V gene encodes CDR1 LNHNV and CDR2 YYDKDF (reference sequence). CDR3 sequence (DNA): TGTGCCACCAGCAGAGATGGGCGCGAGCAGTACTTC. Translated, it gives CATSRDGREQYF.

CDR3 sequence reads: CASSGTSESVLGTDTQYF. The DNA of the CDR3 is TGCGCCAGCAGCGGGACTAGCGAGAGTGTTCTTGGCACAGATACGCAGTATTTT. V is TRBV5-1 and J is TRBJ2-3; TRBD2 aligns across 10 bases. J lost 1 base, V lost 4 bases, and 12 bases had no gene match. Per the germline V gene, CDR1 is SGHRS and CDR2 is YFSETQ. The CDR3 loop spans 18 amino acids.

A word on this clonotype: This may be a read error: a much more frequent sequence differs by one nucleotide. The chain carries TRBV5-1 and TRBJ1-4, with D unresolved. The V gene's germline CDR1 is SGHRS and CDR2 YFSETQ. The CDR3 has 14 residues. Between the trimmed V and J ends, which lost 0 bases and 7 bases, there was a span of 10 bases. In nucleotides, the CDR3 is TGCGCCAGCAGCTTGGAGGCAAGGTCTGAAAAACTGTTTTTT. Protein: CASSLEARSEKLFF.

On this clonotype itself: One end of the junction fails to match germline, which may point to a read error. The rearrangement links TRBV15 to TRBJ1-1; tentative D call: TRBD1 (6 bases). Per the germline V gene, CDR1 is LNHNV and CDR2 is YYDKDF (reference sequence). The CDR3 contains 16 residues. The CDR3 spells CATSRPELGGNTEAFF. The CDR3 DNA reads as TGTGCCACCAGCAGACCAGAATTAGGGGGGAACACTGAAGCCTTCTTT.

A few counts support this clonotype. This chain joins TRBV9 and TRBJ1-2; no clear D. Germline loops: CDR1 SGDLS, CDR2 YYNGEE. The CDR3 covers 14 residues. The germline V and J ends were trimmed by 4 bases and 3 bases, with 13 bases remaining between them. In nucleotides, the CDR3 is TGTGCCAGCAGCAAAAGTGGGGTGGACTATGGCTACACCTTC. Translation gives CASSKSGVDYGYTF.

This clonotype was picked up one time. The chain couples TRBV11-1 to TRBJ2-1, with D possibly TRBD2 on 6 matching bases. The CDR3 is 15 residues long. The germline V gene has CDR1 SGHAT and CDR2 FQDESV (reference sequence). Between the trimmed V and J ends, which lost 8 bases and 0 bases, there was a span of 14 bases. The CDR3 reads CASFPGLYSYNEQFF. As DNA, the CDR3 is TGTGCCAGCTTCCCGGGACTTTACTCCTACAATGAGCAGTTCTTC.

This clonotype was detected ten times or more. The rearrangement joins TRBV20-1 to TRBJ2-1; possible D gene TRBD2, 5 bases. The CDR3 is 12 residues long. CDR1 DFQATT and CDR2 SNEGSKA come from the germline V gene (reference sequence). Trimming took off 3 bases at V and 7 bases at J, with 10 bases between the two ends. The CDR3 loop reads CSARYGGNEQFF. The DNA of the CDR3 is TGCAGTGCTAGGTATGGCGGGAATGAGCAGTTCTTC.

The gene calls are TRBV29-1 and TRBJ2-3; 8 bases match TRBD1. CDR3 length: 12 residues. With V trimmed by 6 bases and J by 8 bases, 7 bases remained unmatched. Germline CDR1 reads SQVTM; CDR2 reads ANQGSEA. The CDR3 sequence is CSVYGTGGTQYF. DNA for the CDR3: TGCAGCGTGTACGGGACAGGCGGTACGCAGTATTTT.

This clonotype occurred a few times. V is TRBV24-1 and J is TRBJ1-6; tentative D call: TRBD1 (5 bases). Between the trimmed V and J ends, which lost 8 bases and 2 bases, there was a span of 6 bases. CDR1 and CDR2 from the germline V gene are KGHDR and SFDVKD. This CDR3 comprises 13 residues. CDR3 in DNA: TGTGCCACCATGGGACCCTATAATTCACCCCTCCACTTT. Translation gives CATMGPYNSPLHF.

This clonotype was recorded many times. The chain is built from TRBV7-6 and TRBJ2-3, with D perhaps matching TRBD2 (6 bases). CDR1 is SGHVS, CDR2 FNYEAQ, per germline. The CDR3 sequence is 13 residues long. V shed 0 bases and J shed 5 bases, with 6 bases lying between them. The chain's CDR3 is CASSLARGDTQYF. The CDR3 coding sequence is TGTGCCAGCAGCTTAGCGCGGGGAGATACGCAGTATTTT.

The rearrangement links TRBV7-3 to TRBJ2-3; 13 nucleotides match TRBD2. Per germline, CDR1 SGHTA and CDR2 FQGTGA. This CDR3 has 17 amino acids. The ends lost 5 bases at V and 4 bases at J; junction bases unmatched: 9. The DNA for the CDR3 is TGTGCCAGCAGCGCAGGGACTAGCGGGGAGTGGGCAGATACGCAGTATTTT. It is translated as CASSAGTSGEWADTQYF.

This clonotype came up a few times. This rearrangement joins TRBV25-1 to TRBJ1-2; 9 bases fit TRBD1. V was pared by 4 bases and J by 0 bases, with 0 bases of the junction left unmatched. Germline V gene sequence: CDR1 MGHDK, CDR2 SYGVNS. The CDR3 sequence is 14 residues long. The CDR3 loop reads CASSGQGANYGYTF. The CDR3 bases are TGTGCCAGCAGTGGACAGGGGGCTAACTATGGCTACACCTTC.

This clonotype was counted at least ten times. The chain joins TRBV9 to TRBJ2-5; D is perhaps TRBD2 (7 bases). There are 16 residues in the CDR3. Trimming took off 4 bases at V and 4 bases at J, with 20 bases between the two ends. CDR1 SGDLS and CDR2 YYNGEE come from the germline V gene. CDR3 amino acids: CASSFGGGGVGETQYF. The CDR3 DNA sequence: TGTGCCAGCAGCTTCGGCGGCGGGGGCGTGGGAGAGACCCAGTACTTC.

A note on this clonotype: This may stem from a read error, because a much larger clone lies one nucleotide away. The chain uses TRBV12-3 or TRBV12-4 and TRBJ1-2, with D possibly TRBD1 on 5 matching bases. The CDR3 contains 14 residues. V was pared by 7 bases and J by 7 bases, with 19 bases between. As DNA, the CDR3 is TGTGCCAGCACCTATAGGGCAGGGAGCGGTGGCTACACCTTC. It encodes CASTYRAGSGGYTF.

Many counts were recorded for this clonotype. The chain combines TRBV27 with TRBJ1-6, with D perhaps TRBD1 (5 bases). V lost 2 bases and J lost 9, with 11 bases in between. The length of the CDR3 is 14 residues. Per the germline V gene, CDR1 is MNHEY and CDR2 is SMNVEV (reference sequence). The CDR3 nucleotides read TGTGCCAGCAGTTTAAATTCGGGGGTTTCACCCCTCCACTTT. Translated: CASSLNSGVSPLHF.

Remarks on this clonotype: This may be a read error: a much more frequent sequence differs by one nucleotide. V and J are TRBV6-4 and TRBJ2-1; D ambiguous. CDR1 is MRHNA, CDR2 SNTAGT, per germline. The CDR3 covers 15 residues. Trimming cost V 3 bases and J 12 bases, with 21 bases left between them. CDR3 sequence reads: CASSDPRGRRTPQFF. The CDR3 bases are TGTGCCAGCAGTGATCCTCGAGGCCGACGGACCCCGCAGTTCTTC.

The rearrangement joins TRBV3-1 to TRBJ1-2, with 10 bases that match TRBD1. From germline, CDR1 is LGHDT and CDR2 YNNKEL (reference sequence). CDR3 length: 16 residues. V was pared by 0 bases and J by 3 bases, with 4 bases of the junction left unmatched. DNA of the CDR3: TGTGCCAGCAGCCAAGAAGGGACAGGGGATCACTATGGCTACACCTTC. Amino acid sequence: CASSQEGTGDHYGYTF.

DNA of the CDR3: TGTGCCACCAGCCTAGGACTAGCGGGAGGTTCGAGCTCCTACAATGAGCAGTACTTC. It yields the protein CATSLGLAGGSSSYNEQYF. The V and J genes are TRBV15 and TRBJ2-5, with TRBD2 matching over 14 bases. The CDR3 covers 19 residues. Trimming cost V 5 bases and J 11 bases; bases outside gene matches: 22. Germline V gives CDR1 LNHNV, CDR2 YYDKDF (reference sequence).